The rows below give T cell receptor beta chains drawn from one sample of a study of response to subunit inactivated influenza vaccine. TCRdb recomputed calls from the RT-PCR reads with MiXCR, one row per CDR3 protein. The profile shows 700,000 to 900,000 distinct CDR3 sequences, around 20% of them singletons. The source material was PBMCs from blood, sampled 5 days after vaccination. These receptors were obtained from a man aged 50-60 years who received an inactivated influenza vaccine. Both conserved end residues are part of each CDR3. The order of the fields is V gene, D gene, J gene, CDR3 protein. A D gene is named only where the DNA matches it firmly.

v_gene: TRBV29-1; d_gene: TRBD2; j_gene: TRBJ2-4; CDR3aa: CSVFGLAGNIQYF
v_gene: TRBV9; d_gene: TRBD2; j_gene: TRBJ2-3; CDR3aa: CASSFSLGSGTGTDTQYF
v_gene: TRBV9; d_gene: NA; j_gene: TRBJ2-3; CDR3aa: CASSPLASLADTQYF
v_gene: TRBV11-2; d_gene: TRBD2; j_gene: TRBJ2-5; CDR3aa: CASSPGAGGQETQYF
v_gene: TRBV14; d_gene: NA; j_gene: TRBJ2-5; CDR3aa: CASSLEGRTQYF
v_gene: TRBV9; d_gene: TRBD2; j_gene: TRBJ2-7; CDR3aa: CASSPKSGTNSYEQYF
v_gene: TRBV5-1; d_gene: NA; j_gene: TRBJ2-3; CDR3aa: CASRLVQRTDTQYF
v_gene: TRBV10-3; d_gene: NA; j_gene: TRBJ2-7; CDR3aa: CAISEGGKGISEQYF
v_gene: TRBV20-1; d_gene: TRBD1; j_gene: TRBJ1-1; CDR3aa: CSVPKRGPTEAFF
v_gene: TRBV20-1; d_gene: TRBD2; j_gene: TRBJ2-6; CDR3aa: CSATLAASGANVLTF
v_gene: TRBV10-3; d_gene: NA; j_gene: TRBJ2-7; CDR3aa: CATQDRANEQYF
v_gene: TRBV4-2; d_gene: NA; j_gene: TRBJ2-2; CDR3aa: CASSPEAGRINTGELFF
v_gene: TRBV12-3/TRBV12-4; d_gene: NA; j_gene: TRBJ1-1; CDR3aa: CASSPTSWADTEAFF
v_gene: TRBV9; d_gene: NA; j_gene: TRBJ2-5; CDR3aa: CASSSEQETQYF
v_gene: TRBV28; d_gene: NA; j_gene: TRBJ2-1; CDR3aa: CASSRPTFGPSSYNEQFF
v_gene: TRBV19; d_gene: NA; j_gene: TRBJ1-4; CDR3aa: CASSIGGTAIGHIWSEKLFF
v_gene: TRBV4-2; d_gene: NA; j_gene: TRBJ2-7; CDR3aa: CASSSQAAPSEQYF
v_gene: TRBV6-2/TRBV6-3; d_gene: NA; j_gene: TRBJ2-3; CDR3aa: CASVNTDTQYF
v_gene: TRBV20-1; d_gene: NA; j_gene: TRBJ1-6; CDR3aa: CSASRGDSPLHF
v_gene: TRBV5-6; d_gene: NA; j_gene: TRBJ2-1; CDR3aa: CASSSPGAYNEQFF
v_gene: TRBV7-2; d_gene: NA; j_gene: TRBJ2-1; CDR3aa: CASSKPGLGNEQFF
v_gene: TRBV21-1; d_gene: NA; j_gene: TRBJ2-1; CDR3aa: CASSKEWGGGRDNEQFF
v_gene: TRBV12-3/TRBV12-4; d_gene: TRBD1; j_gene: TRBJ1-1; CDR3aa: CASSKTGISTEAFF
v_gene: TRBV7-9; d_gene: NA; j_gene: TRBJ2-4; CDR3aa: CASSFGQGRTKNIQYF
v_gene: TRBV15; d_gene: TRBD1; j_gene: TRBJ2-7; CDR3aa: CAISKGTGAAEQYF
v_gene: TRBV5-1; d_gene: TRBD1; j_gene: TRBJ2-1; CDR3aa: CASSLAGDSNNEQFF
v_gene: TRBV4-2; d_gene: TRBD1; j_gene: TRBJ2-7; CDR3aa: CASSQGSNRGHEQYF
v_gene: TRBV18; d_gene: NA; j_gene: TRBJ2-7; CDR3aa: CASSGQTASRYEQYF
v_gene: TRBV15; d_gene: NA; j_gene: TRBJ2-1; CDR3aa: CATSRDSGDFEQFF
v_gene: TRBV6-6; d_gene: TRBD2; j_gene: TRBJ2-1; CDR3aa: CASTVRERNEQFF
v_gene: TRBV29-1; d_gene: NA; j_gene: TRBJ2-3; CDR3aa: CSVSPSGTDTQYF
v_gene: TRBV20-1; d_gene: TRBD1; j_gene: TRBJ2-2; CDR3aa: CSASAPRQGDTGELFF